This entry lists 10 T cell receptor beta chains sequenced from one sample in a study of cytomegalovirus exposure and HLA in healthy donors. Primers for the PCR totalled 60 Vbeta and 13 Jbeta. The assay was immunoSEQ multiplex PCR, and TCRdb's table has in-frame clones only and misses some. The data show about 130,000 clones, approximately 17% seen once. Sequenced sample: PBMCs. These receptors all stem from a female donor in good health and CMV-seropositive.

This clone was observed a few times. The V and J genes are TRBV6-1 and TRBJ2-1, with TRBD2 matching 7 bases. After removal of 6 bases from V and 2 bases from J, the junction contained 7 bases not matched to a gene. There are 15 residues in the CDR3. From germline, CDR1 is MNHNS and CDR2 SASEGT. CDR3 sequence reads: CASRPGLAAYNEQFF. The CDR3 DNA is TGTGCCAGCAGGCCGGGGCTAGCGGCCTACAATGAGCAGTTCTTC.

In this sample, this clone turned up a few times. This chain connects TRBV27 to TRBJ2-7; maybe TRBD2 (6 bases). The V gene lost 5 bases and the J gene lost 2 bases, with 13 bases spanning the gap. This CDR3 is 14 amino acids long. Germline V CDR1 and CDR2: MNHEY, SMNVEV (reference sequence). The CDR3, as DNA: TGTGCCAGCAGTAAGATTAGCGGAACCTACGAGCAGTACTTC. Translation gives CASSKISGTYEQYF.

This sequence joins TRBV6-1 and TRBJ1-5, with D perhaps TRBD1 (6 bases). Trimming removed 3 bases from V and 6 bases from J, with 27 bases in between. Germline V gives CDR1 MNHNS, CDR2 SASEGT. The length of the CDR3 is 19 residues. The CDR3 DNA sequence: TGTGCCAGCAGTGATCCCCCGGAGAGGGGGGGGTTTCCAGGTCAGCCCCAGCATTTT. It yields the protein CASSDPPERGGFPGQPQHF.

This clone has more than one count but fewer than ten. The V call is TRBV25-1, the J call TRBJ1-2; 7 bases agree with TRBD1. This CDR3 has 15 amino acids. Trimming took 1 base from V and 8 from J; bases not matched to a gene: 10. Germline CDR1 MGHDK, CDR2 SYGVNS. The CDR3 DNA reads TGTGCCAGCAGTGAATTGGGTGCAGGGGACAGAGGCTACACCTTC. This sequence encodes CASSELGAGDRGYTF.

This chain joins TRBV6-5 and TRBJ1-1; maybe TRBD1 (6 bases). The CDR3 has 14 residues. Germline values: CDR1 MNHEY, CDR2 SVGAGI. The V and J ends lost 2 bases and 1 base respectively, with 8 bases between them. In DNA, the CDR3 is TGTGCCAGCAGTTACGGGACAAGGAACACTGAAGCTTTCTTT. Amino acid sequence: CASSYGTRNTEAFF.

The rearrangement uses TRBV11-3 and TRBJ2-7; possible D gene TRBD2, 5 bases. CDR1 is SGHNT, CDR2 YENEEA, per germline. Trimming removed 5 bases at V and 3 bases at J, with 14 bases between. The CDR3 is 14 residues long. The CDR3, as DNA: TGTGCCAGCAGCCCAGGACGGGGATACTACGAGCAGTACTTC. Translating it yields CASSPGRGYYEQYF.

The rearrangement uses TRBV7-3 and TRBJ2-3; no definite D call. V gave up 2 bases and J gave up 0 bases, with 6 bases separating them. The CDR3 covers 14 residues. From germline, CDR1 is SGHTA and CDR2 FQGTGA. The CDR3 DNA is TGTGCCAGCAGCTTATGGGCTAGCACAGATACGCAGTATTTT. Residues: CASSLWASTDTQYF.

This clone turned up a few times. The chain couples TRBV5-4 to TRBJ2-5, with 8 bases identical to TRBD2. The V gene's germline CDR1 is SGHNT and CDR2 YYREEE (reference sequence). Unmatched junction bases numbered 7, after V lost 5 bases and J lost 1 base. This CDR3 region has 15 residues. As DNA, the CDR3 is TGTGCCAGCAGTCCTACTAGCGGATTCCAAGAGACCCAGTACTTC. It yields the protein CASSPTSGFQETQYF.

This sequence joins TRBV7-2 and TRBJ2-5; D is uncertain. Trimming removed 5 bases at V and 7 bases at J, with 14 bases between. The germline gives CDR1 SGHTA, CDR2 FQGNSA. The CDR3 is 13 amino acids. The CDR3 DNA sequence: TGTGCCAGCAGCCCCTACGGGTATGGGACCCAGTACTTC. Protein sequence: CASSPYGYGTQYF.

This clone showed up just a few times. CDR3 DNA: TGTGCCAGCAGCGGCGGGGGGGGCCGCCAGCCCCAGCATTTT. Its protein product is CASSGGGGRQPQHF. V and J are TRBV9 and TRBJ1-5; perhaps TRBD1 as D (6 bases). The germline V gene has CDR1 SGDLS and CDR2 YYNGEE. V lost 3 bases and J lost 7, with 14 bases in between. This CDR3 spans 14 amino acids. Full variable domain (outside the CDR3, taken from reference TRBV9 and TRBJ1-5): DSGVTQTPKHLITATGQRVTLRCSPRSGDLSVYWYQQSLDQGLQFLIQYYNGEERAKGNILERFSAQQFPDLHSELNLSSLELGDSALYFCASSGGGGRQPQHFGDGTRLSIL.